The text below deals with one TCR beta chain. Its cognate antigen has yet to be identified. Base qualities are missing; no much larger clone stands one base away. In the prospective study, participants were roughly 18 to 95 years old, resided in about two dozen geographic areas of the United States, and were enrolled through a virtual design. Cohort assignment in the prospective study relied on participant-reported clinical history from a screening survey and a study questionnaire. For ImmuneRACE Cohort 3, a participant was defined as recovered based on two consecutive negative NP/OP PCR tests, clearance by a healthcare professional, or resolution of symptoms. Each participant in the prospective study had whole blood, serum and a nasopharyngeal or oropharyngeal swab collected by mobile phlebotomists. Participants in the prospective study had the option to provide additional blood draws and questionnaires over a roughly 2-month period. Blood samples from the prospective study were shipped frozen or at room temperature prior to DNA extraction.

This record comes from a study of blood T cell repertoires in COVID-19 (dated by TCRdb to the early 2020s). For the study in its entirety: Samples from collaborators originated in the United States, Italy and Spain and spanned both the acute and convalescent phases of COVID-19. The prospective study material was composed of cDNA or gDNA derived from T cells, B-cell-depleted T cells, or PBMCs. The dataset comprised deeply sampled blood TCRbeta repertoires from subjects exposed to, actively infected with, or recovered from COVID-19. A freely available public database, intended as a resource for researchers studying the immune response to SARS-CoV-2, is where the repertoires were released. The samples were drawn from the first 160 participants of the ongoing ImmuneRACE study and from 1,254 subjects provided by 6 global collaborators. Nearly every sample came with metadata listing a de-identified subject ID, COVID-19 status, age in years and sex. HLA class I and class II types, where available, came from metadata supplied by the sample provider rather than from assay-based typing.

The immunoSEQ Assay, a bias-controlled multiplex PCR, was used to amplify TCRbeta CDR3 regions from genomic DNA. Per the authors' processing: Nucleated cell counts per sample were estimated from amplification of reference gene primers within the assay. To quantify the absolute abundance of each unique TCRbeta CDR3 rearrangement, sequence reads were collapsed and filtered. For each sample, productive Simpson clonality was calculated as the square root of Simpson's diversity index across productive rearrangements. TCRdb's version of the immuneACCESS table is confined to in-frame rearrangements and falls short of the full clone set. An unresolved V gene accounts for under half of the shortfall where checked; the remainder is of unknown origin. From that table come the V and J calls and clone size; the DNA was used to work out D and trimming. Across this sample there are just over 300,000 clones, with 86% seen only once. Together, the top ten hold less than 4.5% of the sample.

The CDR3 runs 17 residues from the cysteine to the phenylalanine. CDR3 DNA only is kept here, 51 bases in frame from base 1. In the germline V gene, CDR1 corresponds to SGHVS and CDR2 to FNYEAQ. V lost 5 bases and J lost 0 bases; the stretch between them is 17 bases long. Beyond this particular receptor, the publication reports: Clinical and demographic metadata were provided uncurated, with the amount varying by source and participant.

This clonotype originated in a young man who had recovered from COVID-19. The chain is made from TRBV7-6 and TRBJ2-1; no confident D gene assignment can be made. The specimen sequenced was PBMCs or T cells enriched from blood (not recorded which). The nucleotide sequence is TGTGCCAGCAGCATCGGGTTTGTCGGCAGCTCCTACAATGAGCAGTTCTTC. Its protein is CASSIGFVGSSYNEQFF.